This T cell receptor (beta chain) emerged from a study of Tregs in tolerant kidney transplant recipients. This CDR3 spans 17 amino acids. CDR1 is MNHEY and CDR2 is SMNVEV in the germline V gene (reference sequence). V lost 1 base, J lost 3 bases, and 19 bases lay in between. Study-wide points: This study did not directly address biological reproducibility. The small number of patients limits these findings pending further validation. Expanding Tregs on activated donor B cells appeared to best identify donor-specific TCRbeta clones.

Of note for this clone: Its cognate antigen is unknown.

Unstimulated Tregs (CD4+CD25+CD127-) and CD4+CD25- non-Tregs were sorted from PBMCs. The method was immunoSEQ multiplex PCR; TCRdb's version includes in-frame clones alone and lacks a portion of them. The sample lists around 50,000 clones; 83% were seen once. The specimen sequenced was CD4+ T cells from blood. This TCR was recovered from a human donor in good health. The rearrangement uses TRBV27 and TRBJ2-7; D is possibly TRBD1 (6 bases). DNA of the CDR3: TGTGCCAGCAGTTTATACCCCTTGAGGACAGCGCTCTACGAGCAGTACTTC. It encodes CASSLYPLRTALYEQYF.